These 21 T cell receptor beta chains were all obtained from the same sample, sequenced in a study of T-cell memory formation after mild COVID-19. From the 5' RACE reads, TCRdb called clonotypes with MiXCR, one entry per CDR3 protein. This table holds 250,000 to 300,000 distinct CDR3 sequences, roughly 8.2% found once. The specimen was PBMCs or a T cell subset sorted from them (not recorded which). The source of these receptors is a man younger than 35 who had mild COVID-19 (a few samples of this study predate the infection). Cell type and time point are not known.

In this sample, this clonotype turned up a few times. V is TRBV5-4 and J is TRBJ1-1; D remains unclear. CDR3 length equals 12 residues. Germline V gives CDR1 SGHNT, CDR2 YYREEE (reference sequence). The V gene lost 4 bases and the J gene lost 3 bases, with 7 bases spanning the gap. CDR3 region: CASSRWDTEAFF. The CDR3 coding sequence is TGTGCCAGCAGCCGGTGGGACACTGAAGCTTTCTTT.

In this sample, this clonotype turned up many times. The chain links TRBV20-1 to TRBJ1-1; D unresolved. The V gene's germline CDR1 is DFQATT and CDR2 SNEGSKA (reference sequence). Trimming pared 4 bases from V and 0 bases from J, leaving 9 bases between. CDR3 length: 13 residues. The CDR3 bases are TGCAGTGCTATGGTGGCCATGAACACTGAAGCTTTCTTT. Translating it yields CSAMVAMNTEAFF.

This clonotype was picked up many times. This chain connects TRBV12-3 or TRBV12-4 to TRBJ1-1; tentative D call: TRBD1 (5 bases). V was trimmed by 4 bases and J by 2 bases, leaving 14 bases between them. This CDR3 is built from 15 residues. CDR3 region: CASSSGVNVNTEAFF. DNA for the CDR3: TGTGCCAGCAGTTCGGGGGTGAACGTCAACACTGAAGCTTTCTTT.

This clonotype was counted only a few times. The rearrangement uses TRBV7-2 and TRBJ1-5, with a weak D call TRBD1 (5 bases). The CDR3 length is 13 residues. Germline CDR1 and CDR2: SGHTA and FQGNSA. V was pared by 6 bases and J by 7 bases, with 13 bases between. DNA for the CDR3: TGTGCCAGCAGTGGGGGTATGGACCAGCCCCAGCATTTT. Amino acid sequence: CASSGGMDQPQHF.

In this sample, this clonotype turned up a few times. The chain is built from TRBV7-2 and TRBJ2-7, with D uncertain. The CDR3 consists of 14 residues. Deletions cut 5 bases from V and 3 bases from J, with 14 bases between. Germline CDR1 SGHTA, CDR2 FQGNSA. The CDR3 sequence: CASSPLDKFYEQYV. As DNA, the CDR3 is TGTGCCAGCAGCCCGCTTGACAAATTCTACGAGCAGTACGTC.

The chain carries TRBV7-2 and TRBJ2-1; TRBD1 agrees at 7 bases. The germline CDR1 and CDR2 sequences are SGHTA and FQGNSA. Losses at the gene ends were 7 bases for V and 2 bases for J; bases not matched to a gene: 8. CDR3 length: 15 amino acids. The CDR3 DNA reads as TGTGCCAGCACCCGTGGGGACAGTACCTACAATGAGCAGTTCTTC. It encodes CASTRGDSTYNEQFF.

The V gene is TRBV5-1, the J gene TRBJ2-3; possible D gene TRBD2, 5 bases. With 7 bases removed from V and 7 bases from J, the gap between germline ends came to 22 bases. Germline CDR1 reads SGHRS; CDR2 reads YFSETQ. The CDR3 loop spans 15 amino acids. Here the CDR3 reads CASFMDFSPGNTQYF. The CDR3 coding sequence is TGCGCCAGCTTCATGGACTTTTCTCCGGGGAATACGCAGTATTTT.

This clonotype showed up many times. This sequence joins TRBV9 and TRBJ2-7; D is perhaps TRBD1 (5 bases). With 0 bases removed from V and 2 bases from J, the gap between germline ends came to 12 bases. Germline V gene lookup returns CDR1 SGDLS and CDR2 YYNGEE. This CDR3 is built from 15 residues. CDR3 sequence (DNA): TGTGCCAGCAGCGTAGGGCAGGGCTTAACCTACGAGCAGTACTTC. Protein product: CASSVGQGLTYEQYF.

The chain couples TRBV5-5 to TRBJ2-3; D might be TRBD2 (6 bases). Germline loops: CDR1 SGHKS, CDR2 YYEKEE (reference sequence). V dropped 2 bases and J dropped 1 base, with 11 bases sitting between them. The CDR3 spans 15 residues. The CDR3 DNA sequence: TGTGCCAGCAGCTTCGCGGGGTCGGGCACAGATACGCAGTATTTT. This sequence encodes CASSFAGSGTDTQYF.

The chain has TRBV10-3 and TRBJ1-1; 7 nucleotides agree with TRBD1. The CDR3 consists of 13 residues. V lost 5 bases, J lost 8 bases, and 8 bases stayed unmatched. Per the germline V gene, CDR1 is ENHRY and CDR2 is SYGVKD. The CDR3, as DNA: TGTGCCATCAGTCGGGGACAGAATGACGAAGCTTTCTTT. Its translation is CAISRGQNDEAFF.

There are many counts of this clonotype. The rearrangement uses TRBV20-1 and TRBJ2-2, with 10 bases that match TRBD1. This CDR3 is built from 17 residues. Losses at the gene ends were 0 bases for V and 5 bases for J; bases not matched to a gene: 9. Germline CDR1 and CDR2: DFQATT and SNEGSKA (reference sequence). CDR3 sequence reads: CSARDRVGTGVTGELFF. The CDR3 bases are TGCAGTGCTAGAGATCGGGTCGGGACAGGGGTGACCGGGGAGCTGTTTTTT.

As regards this clonotype: This clone may be a read error of a much larger clone one base away. This chain links TRBV5-1 with TRBJ2-5, with 7 positions matching TRBD2. The J segment lost 2 bases and the V segment lost 5 bases, leaving 15 bases of the junction unmatched. The germline gives CDR1 SGHRS, CDR2 YFSETQ. The CDR3 length is 17 residues. The CDR3 spells CASSPGSGLSAQETQYF. The CDR3 DNA is TGCGCCAGCAGTCCCGGGTCGGGACTATCGGCTCAAGAGACCCAGTACTTC.

The sample holds many counts of this clonotype. The chain is built from TRBV12-3 or TRBV12-4 and TRBJ1-1; 10 nucleotides line up with TRBD1. This CDR3 contains 15 residues. V was pared by 5 bases and J by 3 bases, with 6 bases of the junction left unmatched. The CDR3 DNA reads as TGTGCCAGCAGTCCCGGGGACAGGGGAGACACTGAAGCTTTCTTT. It translates to CASSPGDRGDTEAFF.

The CDR3: CASSPFTSVGTDTQYF. In DNA, the CDR3 is TGTGCCAGCAGCCCCTTCACTAGCGTCGGGACAGATACGCAGTATTTT. V is TRBV5-6 and J is TRBJ2-3, with TRBD2 matching 7 bases. The germline CDR1 and CDR2 sequences are SGHDT and YYEEEE. CDR3 length equals 16 residues. V lost 4 bases and J lost 3; bases outside the gene matches: 11. Combining the CDR3 with reference TRBV5-6 and TRBJ2-3 gives the whole variable domain DAGVTQSPTHLIKTRGQQVTLRCSPKSGHDTVSWYQQALGQGPQFIFQYYEEEERQRGNFPDRFSGHQFPNYSSELNVNALLLGDSALYLCASSPFTSVGTDTQYFGPGTRLTVL.

Only a few counts were recorded for this clonotype. This chain joins TRBV2 and TRBJ2-1; the D call may be TRBD1 or TRBD2 (5 bases each). CDR3 length: 12 residues. The V gene lost 9 bases and the J gene lost 8 bases, with 14 bases spanning the gap. Germline V gives CDR1 SNHLY, CDR2 FYNNEI. The CDR3 protein is CARGTGTDEQFF. As DNA, the CDR3 is TGTGCCAGGGGGACGGGAACTGATGAGCAGTTCTTC.

The chain carries TRBV3-1 and TRBJ2-1; 9 nucleotides match TRBD2. V gave up 5 bases and J gave up 12 bases; unmatched junction bases: 5. This CDR3 region has 12 residues. Germline loops: CDR1 LGHDT, CDR2 YNNKEL (reference sequence). The CDR3 loop reads CASSSSGEPQFF. The CDR3 nucleotides are TGTGCCAGCAGCTCTAGCGGGGAGCCGCAGTTCTTC.

The chain has TRBV3-1 and TRBJ2-3; D is unresolved. The CDR3 sequence is 12 residues long. V was cut by 6 bases and J by 3 bases, with 7 bases left in between. The germline gives CDR1 LGHDT, CDR2 YNNKEL (reference sequence). CDR3 DNA sequence: TGTGCCAGCAGACACGCAACAGATACGCAGTATTTT. This codes for CASRHATDTQYF.

This rearrangement joins TRBV29-1 to TRBJ2-1; no firm D call. The CDR3 covers 14 residues. Germline lookup yields CDR1 SQVTM and CDR2 ANQGSEA. The V end was cut by 4 bases, the J end by 2 bases, with 12 bases between. As DNA, the CDR3 is TGCAGCGTTGGAGGTTTCAGCACCTACAATGAGCAGTTCTTC. The encoded protein is CSVGGFSTYNEQFF.

This clonotype was detected many times. This chain uses TRBV12-3 or TRBV12-4 with TRBJ2-1, with a weak D call TRBD1 (6 bases). The CDR3 length is 15 residues. V was pared by 5 bases and J by 6 bases, with 17 bases between. The CDR3 DNA reads TGTGCCAGCAGTCGCAGGGGAGTTGAGGGCAATGAGCAGTTCTTC. Translation gives CASSRRGVEGNEQFF.

This clonotype was recorded a few times. The gene calls are TRBV20-1 and TRBJ2-4; D is undetermined. The CDR3 is 13 amino acids. With 6 bases removed from V and 7 bases from J, the gap between germline ends came to 16 bases. Germline CDR1 and CDR2: DFQATT and SNEGSKA (reference sequence). The CDR3 spells CSAGASSRNIQYF. As DNA, the CDR3 is TGCAGTGCCGGAGCGAGCTCAAGGAACATTCAGTACTTC.

The chain has TRBV12-3 or TRBV12-4 and TRBJ2-3; 8 bases are shared with TRBD2. This CDR3 region has 16 residues. Trimming at V came to 2 bases and at J to 5 bases, leaving 9 bases not matched to a gene. This CDR3 is CASSLYGGASLDTQYF. DNA of the CDR3: TGTGCCAGCAGTTTATACGGGGGGGCCTCGCTAGATACGCAGTATTTT.